This record looks at one T cell receptor beta chain sequence and its context. What it binds is unknown. This entry is derived from a study of cytomegalovirus exposure and HLA in healthy donors. Study-wide results and limits: In a later analysis, parvovirus B19, influenza, CMV and Epstein-Barr virus appeared linked to several top co-occurrence clusters.

Losses at the gene ends were 1 base for V and 2 bases for J; bases not matched to a gene: 11. Germline V gene sequence: CDR1 LGHNA, CDR2 YNFKEQ. CDR3 length equals 18 residues. PCR employed 60 Vbeta and 13 Jbeta primers. Sequencing used immunoSEQ multiplex PCR; TCRdb keeps in-frame clones, though not all of them. Found here are more than 150,000 clones, roughly 82% of them singletons; the top ten hold 2.6%. This TCR was recovered from a woman aged 50 to 65 in good health and CMV-seropositive. The sample consisted of PBMCs. The chain employs TRBV4-2 and TRBJ1-5, with 7 bases that match TRBD1. CDR3 protein: CASSQGGGQNSGNQPQHF. CDR3 DNA: TGTGCCAGCAGCCAAGGAGGGGGACAGAATTCGGGCAATCAGCCCCAGCATTTT.